This T cell receptor (beta chain) was observed in a study of T-cell memory formation after mild COVID-19. Study-level information: Largely, the TCR clusters proved donor specific. Study-wide results and limits: Clones from the second wave (peaking day 37) had unconfirmed SARS-CoV-2 specificity.

In this sample, this clonotype turned up a few times. Its target is unknown. J lost 3 bases, V lost 7 bases, and 8 bases had no gene match. Germline V gene lookup returns CDR1 MNHEY and CDR2 SVGAGI. This CDR3 has 14 amino acids. TCRdb redid the calling of the 5' RACE reads with MiXCR, one entry per CDR3 protein. The sample has a few hundred thousand distinct CDR3 sequences; roughly 15% are singletons. This TCR derives from a man younger than 35 who had mild COVID-19 (a few samples of this study predate the infection). Cell type and time point are not known. The rearrangement uses TRBV6-5 and TRBJ1-1; 7 bases line up with TRBD1. The sequenced material came from PBMCs or a T cell subset sorted from them (not recorded which). The CDR3 nucleotides are TGTGCCAGCATTCCGACAGGGTCGGACACTGAAGCTTTCTTT. It is translated as CASIPTGSDTEAFF.